These 8 T cell receptor beta chains were sequenced from one sample in a study of T cell responses to AZD1222 COVID-19 vaccine. The protocol was immunoSEQ multiplex PCR, while the TCRdb copy is restricted to in-frame clones and leaves out a portion. The sample yields around 140,000 clones, 89% seen once. Sequencing was performed on peripheral blood, taken on day 0 of AZD1222 vaccination. The receptors stem from an adult in good health.

V usage is TRBV13 and J usage is TRBJ2-2; D is uncertain. The CDR3 length is 17 residues. Looked up from germline, CDR1 is PRHDT and CDR2 is FYEKMQ (reference sequence). Deletions cut 2 bases from V and 4 bases from J, with 17 bases between. CDR3 sequence reads: CASSLPSAVGVTGELFF. For the CDR3, the DNA is TGTGCCAGCAGCTTACCGTCCGCTGTTGGGGTCACCGGGGAGCTGTTTTTT.

The rearrangement joins TRBV19 to TRBJ1-2, with 7 bases matching TRBD1. The CDR3 is made up of 13 amino acids. The junction had 11 bases not matched to a gene; V was cut back by 8 bases and J by 8 bases. CDR1 and CDR2 from the germline V gene are LNHDA and SQIVND (reference sequence). CDR3 sequence (DNA): TGTGCCAGTTCATTGAACAGGGGCGGCGGCTACACCTTC. Its protein is CASSLNRGGGYTF.

For this clone: A much larger clone lies one base from this, so it may be a read error. The chain links TRBV11-2 to TRBJ2-2; D not resolved. Germline CDR1 and CDR2: SGHAT and FQNNGV. The CDR3 consists of 11 residues. Trimming pared 7 bases from V and 6 bases from J, leaving 6 bases between. The CDR3, as DNA: TGTGCCAGCACTTACTCCGGGGAGCTGTTTTTT. It encodes CASTYSGELFF.

A word on this clone: Other DNA variants within this sample encode the same CDR3. The chain links TRBV18 to TRBJ2-2; D remains unclear. This CDR3 is 14 amino acids long. V shed 1 base and J shed 1 base, with 4 bases lying between them. Germline V gene sequence: CDR1 KGHSH, CDR2 LQKENI. CDR3 in DNA: TGTGCCAGCTCACCACGCAAGAACACCGGGGAGCTGTTTTTT. It is translated as CASSPRKNTGELFF.

The chain recombines TRBV30 with TRBJ1-2; 11 bases map to TRBD1. The CDR3 contains 15 residues. V lost 3 bases to trimming and J lost 7 bases; unmatched junction nucleotides: 10. The germline V gene encodes CDR1 GTSNPN and CDR2 SVGIG (reference sequence). CDR3 DNA sequence: TGTGCCTGGAGGCGGACAGGGGGCGCCCTGTTTGGCTACACCTTC. Its translation: CAWRRTGGALFGYTF.

The chain recombines TRBV18 with TRBJ1-2, with 7 positions matching TRBD1. V shed 3 bases and J 2 bases; nucleotides not matched to a gene: 12. The CDR3 runs to 17 residues. Germline V gene lookup returns CDR1 KGHSH and CDR2 LQKENI. This chain's CDR3 is CASSPALSRQGNYGYTF. DNA of the CDR3: TGTGCCAGCTCACCTGCTCTATCTAGACAGGGCAACTATGGCTACACCTTC.

This sequence joins TRBV7-2 and TRBJ2-5; TRBD1 agrees at 8 bases. The CDR3 has 14 amino acids. Germline CDR1 SGHTA, CDR2 FQGNSA. V shed 3 bases and J 5 bases; nucleotides not matched to a gene: 5. In nucleotides, the CDR3 is TGTGCCAGCAGCTTTGCAGGGGGCCGGGAGACCCAGTACTTC. This encodes CASSFAGGRETQYF.

This rearrangement joins TRBV28 to TRBJ1-6, with D unclear. Germline CDR1 is MDHEN and CDR2 is SYDVKM. This CDR3 spans 16 amino acids. With 4 bases removed from V and 3 bases from J, the gap between germline ends came to 13 bases. In DNA form, the CDR3 reads TGTGCCAGCAGTTCCCCAGCCAGTGGCTATAATTCACCCCTCCACTTT. The encoded protein is CASSSPASGYNSPLHF. Full variable domain (outside the CDR3, taken from reference TRBV28 and TRBJ1-6): DVKVTQSSRYLVKRTGEKVFLECVQDMDHENMFWYRQDPGLGLRLIYFSYDVKMKEKGDIPEGYSVSREKKERFSLILESASTNQTSMYLCASSSPASGYNSPLHFGNGTRLTVT.